This TCR beta chain was retrieved from a study of PD-L1 blockade in urothelial cancer. Regarding time point: pretreatment peripheral blood. The CDR3 contains 14 residues. The V segment lost 7 bases and the J segment 7 bases; nucleotides outside the gene matches: 11. The germline V gene encodes CDR1 SGDLS and CDR2 YYNGEE. The method was immunoSEQ multiplex PCR; TCRdb's version includes in-frame clones alone and lacks a portion of them. The table lists 30,000 to 40,000 clones, approximately 84% of them singletons, with 15% to 18% in the top ten. This sequence was found in a man aged 55 to 69 with urothelial cancer. The material sequenced was PBMCs, taken around atezolizumab (anti-PD-L1) treatment. V is TRBV9 and J is TRBJ2-1; 7 bases are shared with TRBD2. DNA for the CDR3: TGTGCCAGCGCGCGGAGCGGGATGGGGAATGAGCAGTTCTTC. As protein: CASARSGMGNEQFF.